The rows below give T cell receptor beta chains drawn from one sample of a study of blood T cell repertoires in COVID-19. The repertoire was sequenced with immunoSEQ multiplex PCR; TCRdb's copy has only in-frame clones and lacks some. In the table there are around 150,000 clones, roughly 89% of which are singletons. Sequencing input: peripheral blood. The receptors derive from a woman aged 70-85 years with COVID-19, enrolled during active disease. Each CDR3 is given with its conserved first and last residue. D genes are given only for firm matches. Some rows have no size entry. The others give once, few or many, or a class for an expanded clone.

>TRBV4-1|NA|TRBJ1-2|few
CASSQPRTRGYGYTF
TGCGCCAGCAGCCAACCTCGAACACGGGGCTATGGCTACACCTTC
>TRBV19|TRBD1|TRBJ2-5|NA
CASSTKDRGQETQYF
TGTGCCAGTAGTACCAAAGACAGGGGCCAAGAGACCCAGTACTTC
>TRBV6-5|NA|TRBJ1-2|NA
CASSGPTRGGWGYTF
TGTGCCAGCAGCGGACCAACCCGGGGAGGCTGGGGCTACACCTTC
>TRBV6-2/TRBV6-3|TRBD2|TRBJ2-3|NA
CASSFPSGGTQYF
TGTGCCAGCAGTTTCCCTAGCGGGGGAACGCAGTATTTT
>TRBV28|NA|TRBJ2-7|NA
CASTPVGTPSYEQYF
TGTGCCAGCACCCCAGTGGGGACTCCCTCCTACGAGCAGTACTTC
>TRBV5-1|NA|TRBJ1-5|NA
CASSLTGGQPQHF
TGCGCCAGCAGCTTGACCGGGGGTCAGCCCCAGCATTTT
>TRBV15|NA|TRBJ2-7|NA
CATSRDSYAGANEQYF
TGTGCCACCAGCAGAGATTCGTACGCAGGGGCCAACGAGCAGTACTTC
>TRBV2|TRBD2|TRBJ2-1|NA
CASRTTSGGHNEQFF
TGTGCCAGCAGGACGACTAGCGGGGGTCACAATGAGCAGTTCTTC
>TRBV4-1|NA|TRBJ1-2|once
CASSSVGDGYTF
TGCGCCAGCAGCTCGGTAGGGGATGGCTACACCTTC
>TRBV9|TRBD2|TRBJ2-1|NA
CASSVGLAGSSYNEQFF
TGTGCCAGCAGCGTCGGACTAGCGGGAAGCTCCTACAATGAGCAGTTCTTC